Below, 6 T cell receptor beta chains from the same sample are listed, as sequenced in a study of shared T cell receptors in the human thymus (dated by TCRdb to 2020 to 2022). Library preparation employed the immunoSEQ multiplex PCR assay. In its TCRdb copy, this immuneACCESS table keeps in-frame sequences only and misses some clones. Where compared with another copy, unresolved V genes explain less than half of these, and the others have no known cause. This sample is represented by hundreds of thousands of clones; 75% to 80% of them were singletons. About 0.014% of the sample is held by the ten biggest clonotypes. A further study also used this sample, focusing on human thymus T cells.

The sample was thymocytes. These TCRs come from a boy under two years old with a congenital heart defect. Donor details come from another sample of the same person, matched by shared clones.

The chain is built from TRBV4-2 and TRBJ2-6, with a possible D match to TRBD1 (6 bases). Trimming removed 4 bases from V and 0 bases from J, with 13 bases in between. In germline, CDR1 is LGHNA, CDR2 YNFKEQ. There are 17 residues in the CDR3. The CDR3, as DNA: TGTGCCAGCAGCCGGACCGGACAGCCCTCTGGGGCCAACGTCCTGACTTTC. Translating it yields CASSRTGQPSGANVLTF.

The rearrangement joins TRBV14 to TRBJ2-3; 7 bases agree with TRBD1. The germline V gene encodes CDR1 SGHDN and CDR2 FVKESK. V lost 5 bases, J lost 2 bases, and 13 bases stayed unmatched. The CDR3 consists of 17 residues. Written as DNA, the CDR3 is TGTGCCAGCAGCAAAGGAGGCCTTCAGGGGGTCACAGATACGCAGTATTTT. The encoded protein is CASSKGGLQGVTDTQYF.

CDR3 protein: CASSLSAGGRIFYEQYF. CDR3 DNA sequence: TGTGCCAGCAGCTTATCGGCAGGCGGGAGGATCTTCTACGAGCAGTACTTC. V gene TRBV11-2 combines with J gene TRBJ2-7, with 8 bases that match TRBD2. V lost 2 bases and J lost 3; bases outside the gene matches: 12. Germline values: CDR1 SGHAT, CDR2 FQNNGV. This CDR3 has 17 amino acids.

This clone was observed a handful of times. The V call is TRBV5-1, the J call TRBJ2-1; D may be TRBD2 (6 bases). The germline V gene has CDR1 SGHRS and CDR2 YFSETQ. Trimming stripped 0 bases from V and 7 bases from J, with 20 bases between. This CDR3 has 17 residues. CDR3 nucleotides: TGCGCCAGCAGCTTGGTTGGAGGAGCGGGTTTTGGGAATGAGCAGTTCTTC. Translation: CASSLVGGAGFGNEQFF.

The sample holds a few counts of this clone. The V call is TRBV19, the J call TRBJ2-3, with 12 bases that match TRBD2. Looked up from germline, CDR1 is LNHDA and CDR2 is SQIVND (reference sequence). The CDR3 covers 16 residues. Trimming at V came to 4 bases and at J to 2 bases, leaving 4 bases not matched to a gene. The CDR3 DNA is TGTGCCAGTAGTAACCGACTAGCGGGGGCCACAGATACGCAGTATTTT. Its translation is CASSNRLAGATDTQYF.

In its sample, this clone was seen a few times. The chain carries TRBV11-2 and TRBJ2-5, with TRBD1 matching 9 bases. The CDR3 sequence is 15 residues long. In germline, CDR1 is SGHAT, CDR2 FQNNGV. With 1 base clipped from V and 4 bases from J, the junction kept 4 bases outside the gene matches. This CDR3 is CASSLAPDRGETQYF. The CDR3 nucleotides are TGTGCCAGCAGCTTAGCCCCGGACAGGGGAGAGACCCAGTACTTC.